The clone carrying this TCR beta chain appeared many times. CDR1 and CDR2 from the germline V gene are LGHDT and YNNKEL (reference sequence). This CDR3 comprises 15 residues. V lost 4 bases to trimming and J lost 0 bases, with 13 bases between them. Attachment of unique molecular identifiers was made to individual cDNA molecules. Each CDR3 protein is one row after TCRdb ran MiXCR on the 5' RACE reads. The sample has over 30,000 distinct CDR3 sequences, over 4.5% seen once. This record belongs to a study of early T cells in non-severe SARS-CoV-2 infection. Study-level background: Bulk RNA taken from unsorted whole blood was sequenced, leaving chains unpaired.

The sequenced sample was whole blood. The chain has TRBV3-1 and TRBJ2-7, with D perhaps given as TRBD1 or TRBD2 (5 bases each). The TCR comes from an adult who was a healthcare worker with PCR-confirmed SARS-CoV-2 infection or an uninfected control (not recorded which). The CDR3 bases are TGTGCCAGCAGCCCGGGACGGACCCTCTCCTACGAGCAGTACTTC. Protein: CASSPGRTLSYEQYF.